This section outlines one TCR beta chain sequence together with its context. Its target is unknown. The germline V gene encodes CDR1 MNHEY and CDR2 SVGEGT. CDR3 length equals 13 residues. Trimming removed 5 bases at V and 6 bases at J, with 11 bases between. The data derive from a study of T-cell memory formation after mild COVID-19. General observations from the study: Researchers report contracting CD4+ clones mostly in CM and EM, with CD8+ clones in EMRA.

One entry per CDR3 protein, called by TCRdb with MiXCR from the 5' RACE reads. The table records about 260,000 distinct CDR3 sequences, 16% of them present only once. Sequenced input: PBMCs or a T cell subset sorted from them (not recorded which). The TCR was taken from a man younger than 35 who had mild COVID-19 (a few samples of this study predate the infection). Cell type and time point are not known. This rearrangement joins TRBV6-2 or TRBV6-3 to TRBJ2-1; D is unresolved. Written as DNA, the CDR3 is TGTGCCAGCAGTCCCCTAGGGCGCAATGAGCAGTTCTTC. Its protein product is CASSPLGRNEQFF.